Sequencing of this T cell receptor beta chain was carried out in a study of CD8 T cells in Susac syndrome. Random hexamers primed reverse transcription of roughly 0.45 to 1 ug RNA. From the immunoSEQ multiplex PCR reads, TCRdb called clonotypes with MiXCR, one entry per CDR3 protein. The table includes about 130,000 distinct CDR3 sequences, around 91% detected once. V was clipped by 4 bases and J by 3 bases; unmatched bases: 8. Germline CDR1 reads SGHTA; CDR2 reads FQGTGA. The CDR3 extends over 16 amino acids. This chain connects TRBV7-3 to TRBJ2-2; TRBD1 matches at 7 bases. The specimen sequenced was CD8+ T cells from PBMCs. The clonotype was recovered from a human donor with multiple sclerosis. CDR3 loop: CASSSLQGRDTGELFF. In DNA, the CDR3 is TGTGCCAGCAGCTCCCTACAGGGGCGGGACACCGGGGAGCTGTTTTTT.